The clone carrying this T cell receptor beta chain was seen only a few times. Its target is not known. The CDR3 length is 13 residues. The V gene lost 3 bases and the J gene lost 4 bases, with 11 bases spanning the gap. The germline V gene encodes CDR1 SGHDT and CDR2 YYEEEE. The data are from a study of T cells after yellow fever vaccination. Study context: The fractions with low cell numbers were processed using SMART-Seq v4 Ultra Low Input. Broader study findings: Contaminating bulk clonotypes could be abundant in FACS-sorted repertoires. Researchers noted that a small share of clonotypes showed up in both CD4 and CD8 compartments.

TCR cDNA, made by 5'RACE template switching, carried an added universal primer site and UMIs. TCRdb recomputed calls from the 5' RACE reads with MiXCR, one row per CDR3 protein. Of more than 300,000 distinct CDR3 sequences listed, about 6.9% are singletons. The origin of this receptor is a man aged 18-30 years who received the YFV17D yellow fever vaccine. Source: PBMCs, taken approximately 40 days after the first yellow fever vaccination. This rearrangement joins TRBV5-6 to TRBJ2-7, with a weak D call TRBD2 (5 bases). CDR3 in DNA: TGTGCCAGCAGCTCTCGCGGGCGGTACGAGCAGTACTTC. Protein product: CASSSRGRYEQYF. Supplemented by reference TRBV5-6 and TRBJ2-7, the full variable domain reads DAGVTQSPTHLIKTRGQQVTLRCSPKSGHDTVSWYQQALGQGPQFIFQYYEEEERQRGNFPDRFSGHQFPNYSSELNVNALLLGDSALYLCASSSRGRYEQYFGPGTRLTVT.